This T cell receptor (beta chain) came from a study of blood T cells in healthy people across ages (dated by TCRdb to the mid-2010s). General notes on the study: In model experiments, template switching captured about one uniquely barcoded TCR beta cDNA molecule for every two T cells. Using deep sequencing normalized with unique cDNA molecular identifiers, the study measured how TCR beta repertoire diversity changes with age. The donors were divided into four age groups: young (average roughly 17 years), middle-aged (around 41), aged (approximately 62) and long-lived (nearly 85). To avoid experimental bias, donors of different ages were randomly spread across the sequencing lanes. Using the same blood draw, the study looked at two additional independent replicas of 1 million unique cDNA reads for two donors, one aged 18 to 29 and the other aged 80 or older. The study at large found these results: Observed TCR beta diversity per million T cells fell roughly linearly with age, and a significant reduction was already apparent by age approximately 41. Observed TCR beta diversity correlated strongly with the percentage of naive T cells measured by flow cytometry. Because profiling used bulk unsorted PBMCs, naive and antigen-experienced compartments could not be compared conclusively. Compared with the aged group, the long-lived group had more naive CD4+ T cells, fewer expanded clones and increased TCR diversity, suggesting age selection. Total diversity estimates from one million sequenced T cells were considered lower bounds and underestimates. Because donor CMV infection status was unknown, age-related changes in expanded clonotypes were potentially confounded.

Concerning this clonotype: What antigen it recognizes has not been identified. No base quality values were provided; no much bigger clone lies one nucleotide off.

Receptor libraries were prepared by 5' RACE. The run used an Illumina HiSeq 2500. The second PCR ran for about 6 to 11 cycles and used a J-beta primer mix along with a sample-barcoded 5' primer. Each TCR beta cDNA molecule received a unique molecular identifier from a template-switch 5' adaptor carrying 12 random nucleotides. Each sample yielded at least 3 million CDR3-containing paired-end reads. The Mint cDNA synthesis kit, primed by a TRBC-specific oligonucleotide, was used to synthesize first-strand cDNA from all RNA. All cDNA was treated with uracil-DNA glycosylase and then went through a first 18-cycle PCR with the universal primers M1SS and BC2_uni_R. Per the source publication's procedure: For normalization, 1 million high-quality reads were randomly selected from each sample, with every read carrying a distinct molecular identifier. Instead of being binned into consensus sequences, reads that shared molecular identifiers were thrown out. MiTCR, set to a Q25 quality threshold and the strictest error-elimination algorithm, was used for CDR3 identification, clonotype clustering and error correction. Lower-bound total TCR beta diversity was estimated with a nonparametric unseen species model using Euler transformation. TCRdb reprocessed the public reads (quality trimming at Q25 with fastp, clone calling with MiXCR) and kept in-frame beta chains. Rows are combined by CDR3 protein, so each entry shows the most common genes and DNA. These V and J calls rely on TCRdb rather than the paper's analysis. The sample contains about a million distinct CDR3 sequences, around two fifths of them found a single time. Of the sample, roughly 13% falls within the top ten clones.

The donors were roughly 39 Caucasian individuals from Russia, aged roughly 6 to 100 years, who were systemically healthy. Each donor gave ten milliliters of peripheral blood, collected into EDTA-treated Vacutainer tubes. Ficoll-Paque density-gradient centrifugation was used to isolate PBMCs, with at least 6.5 million per sample. Total RNA, at least 5 micrograms per sample, was extracted from PBMCs with Trizol reagent. The percentages of naive CD45RAhigh/CD27high T cells were determined by flow cytometry on a PBMC aliquot from every donor. V is pared back by 7 bases and J by 2 bases, with 10 bases lying between the germline termini. From cysteine to phenylalanine, the CDR3 is 13 amino acids long. Only the CDR3 DNA is retained, 39 bases long and in frame from the first base. CDR1 and CDR2, looked up from the germline V gene, are KGHDR and SFDVKD.

The receptor's source is a man in his late teens or twenties in good health. The receptor chain draws on TRBV24-1 and TRBJ1-1, with no D gene named confidently. The source material was blood. For the CDR3, the sequence is CATRDGRNTEAFF. The nucleotide sequence reads TGTGCCACCAGAGACGGAAGAAACACTGAAGCTTTCTTT.